This T cell receptor (beta chain) was recorded in a study of blood T cell repertoires in COVID-19. Study overall: In each case, the material was cDNA or gDNA derived from T cells, B-cell-depleted T cells, or PBMCs.

Trimming shortened V by 6 bases and J by 2 bases, and 10 bases separated the two germline ends. This CDR3 comprises 14 residues. CDR1 is MRHNA and CDR2 is SNTAGT in the germline V gene. The study assigned cohorts using participant-reported clinical history. Data came from immunoSEQ multiplex PCR; TCRdb stores just in-frame clones and leaves some out. In the table there are fewer than 350,000 clones, about 85% of which are singletons. This chain uses TRBV6-4 with TRBJ2-2; D perhaps matches TRBD1 (7 bases). This clonotype originated in a woman between 45 and 65 years old who had recovered from COVID-19. Sequenced input: PBMCs or T cells enriched from blood (not recorded which). CDR3 sequence (DNA): TGTGCCAGCAGGCGGGACAGAAACACCGGGGAGCTGTTTTTT. Residues: CASRRDRNTGELFF.